These T cell receptor beta chains were read from a single sample in a study of cytomegalovirus exposure and HLA in healthy donors. Assay used: immunoSEQ multiplex PCR; TCRdb lists only in-frame clones, some missing. The sample lists 300,000 or so clones, 80% to 90% occurring once. The sequenced sample consisted of PBMCs. These receptors came from a woman in her thirties or forties in good health and CMV-seropositive. Both conserved end residues are trimmed from each CDR3.

J gene,V gene,CDR3 protein
TRBJ2-7,TRBV6-5,ASSYSIGGRAYEQY
TRBJ2-1,TRBV18,ASSPNSDNEQF
TRBJ2-1,TRBV18,ASSPRLPSGGEQF
TRBJ1-2,TRBV15,ATSNGGDYGYT
TRBJ1-1,TRBV7-3,ASSSTGRTEAF
TRBJ2-5,TRBV6-1,ASSEAGTPRETQY
TRBJ2-3,TRBV7-2,ASDPSGRAVDTQY
TRBJ2-3,TRBV30,AWSLDRGWTDTQY
TRBJ2-2,TRBV5-8,ASSLEYSSSLELF
TRBJ1-3,TRBV4-3,ASSQDRGVSGNTIY
TRBJ2-3,TRBV5-1,ASSPGTRADTQY
TRBJ1-5,TRBV5-1,ASSLEGAGQPQH
TRBJ2-1,TRBV19,ASSIGGTNNEQF
TRBJ1-1,TRBV30,AWGKGAMNTEAF
TRBJ1-1,TRBV7-2,ASSLGSVVAEAF
TRBJ2-4,TRBV29-1,SVRSEAKNIQY
TRBJ1-4,TRBV30,AWSRGGEKLF
TRBJ1-1,TRBV29-1,SVEDSTEAF
TRBJ1-1,TRBV11-3,ASSTTGHGNTEAF